This TCR beta chain appears in the sequencing data of a study of T cells in women clearing cervical HPV infection. Study-level results: Associations may precede or follow infection; HPV-specific or memory T cells were not isolated.

Clones were sequenced by immunoSEQ multiplex PCR, and TCRdb holds only the in-frame ones, with some missing. The sample's table shows roughly 30,000 clones. Concerning this clone itself: No antigen is known for it.

Prevalent HPV16 infections were excluded; only incident single HPV16 infections included. The source is a woman aged 18 to 75 with a cervical HPV16 infection that either progressed to CIN3+ or cleared (not recorded which). The sample comprised blood buffy coat.

Incomplete CDR3 DNA: TGCGCCAGCAGCTTGAGGGCTAGCGGGGGTGAAGAGACC. This translates into CASSLRASGGEET. The full CDR3 is CASSLRASGGEETQYF. J is TRBJ2-5 and V is TRBV5-1; 10 nucleotides align to TRBD2. The DNA ends 3 residues before the CDR3 does, and the rest of the CDR3 is filled in from the germline J gene. Germline CDR1 and CDR2: SGHRS and YFSETQ. The CDR3 runs 16 residues. The trim removed 1 base at V and 3 bases at J, leaving 6 bases unmatched.